These T cell receptor beta chains were read from a single sample in a study of graft-versus-host responses after intestinal transplantation. The repertoire was sequenced with immunoSEQ multiplex PCR; TCRdb's copy has only in-frame clones and lacks some. The top ten clones hold roughly 0.45% of a sample with approximately 50,000 clones, roughly 80% of them seen once. What these receptors recognize is not known. The material sequenced was unstimulated CD4+ T cells sorted from spleen or lymph node cells, taken before transplant. These receptors were collected from a human donor who was the organ donor for an intestinal transplant. CDR3s include the opening cysteine and the closing phenylalanine or tryptophan. A D gene is named only where the DNA matches it firmly. Rows may omit the clone size; those that give it use once, few, many or a size class.

abundance,v_gene,j_gene,d_gene,CDR3aa,CDR3nt
-,TRBV5-4,TRBJ2-1,TRBD2,CASSSSGDSYNEQFF,TGTGCCAGCAGCTCTAGCGGGGACTCCTACAATGAGCAGTTCTTC
-,TRBV5-4,TRBJ2-6,TRBD2,CAIGGRGANVLTF,TGTGCCATCGGGGGGAGGGGGGCCAACGTCCTGACTTTC
-,TRBV18,TRBJ1-2,-,CASSLKTENLGYTF,TGTGCCAGCTCCCTTAAAACGGAGAACTTGGGCTACACCTTC
-,TRBV5-1,TRBJ2-7,TRBD1,CASSIRDRGYEQYF,TGCGCCAGCAGCATCCGGGACAGGGGCTACGAGCAGTACTTC
-,TRBV14,TRBJ2-2,-,CASSRQGWTGELFF,TGTGCCAGCAGCCGCCAGGGGTGGACCGGGGAGCTGTTTTTT
few,TRBV5-6,TRBJ1-2,TRBD1,CASSLPGQGARYGYTF,TGTGCCAGCAGCTTGCCGGGACAGGGGGCGCGCTATGGCTACACCTTC
-,TRBV7-2,TRBJ2-7,TRBD2,CASSPTGTSRYEQYF,TGTGCCAGCAGCCCCACCGGGACTAGCAGGTACGAGCAGTACTTC
few,TRBV11-2,TRBJ1-3,-,CASSLIAGFGNTIYF,TGTGCCAGCAGCTTGATAGCAGGGTTTGGAAACACCATATATTTT
-,TRBV7-6,TRBJ2-3,-,CASSLVGGASTDTQYF,TGTGCCAGCAGCTTAGTGGGGGGGGCGAGCACAGATACGCAGTATTTT
-,TRBV19,TRBJ1-2,TRBD1,CASSRTGGDYGYTF,TGTGCCAGTAGTAGGACAGGGGGCGACTATGGCTACACCTTC
-,TRBV4-1,TRBJ2-1,-,CASSHPGSYNEQFF,TGCGCCAGCAGCCACCCAGGCTCCTACAATGAGCAGTTCTTC
-,TRBV4-1,TRBJ2-7,TRBD2,CASSQAPRLAGTYEQYF,TGCGCCAGCAGCCAAGCCCCGAGGCTAGCGGGGACCTACGAGCAGTACTTC
-,TRBV7-9,TRBJ2-5,TRBD2,CASSLEASGGETQYF,TGTGCCAGCAGCTTAGAGGCTAGCGGGGGCGAGACCCAGTACTTC
-,TRBV7-2,TRBJ1-1,TRBD1,CASSIRTGKRNTEAFF,TGTGCCAGCAGCATCCGGACAGGGAAAAGAAACACTGAAGCTTTCTTT
once,TRBV6-1,TRBJ2-3,-,CASSLRRDTQYF,TGTGCCAGCAGTCTACGACGAGATACGCAGTATTTT
-,TRBV6-6,TRBJ1-1,-,CASSYAGSTEAFF,TGTGCCAGCAGTTACGCGGGGAGCACTGAAGCTTTCTTT
-,TRBV10-3,TRBJ1-5,-,CAISEVGQPQHF,TGTGCCATCAGTGAGGTGGGGCAGCCCCAGCATTTT
-,TRBV6-1,TRBJ2-2,TRBD2,CASSELAANTGELFF,TGTGCCAGCAGTGAACTAGCGGCGAACACCGGGGAGCTGTTTTTT
few,TRBV5-1,TRBJ2-2,-,CASSPRPTDRNTGELFF,TGCGCCAGCAGCCCGCGACCCACGGACAGGAACACCGGGGAGCTGTTTTTT
-,TRBV5-1,TRBJ1-5,TRBD1,CASSLQGQLDQPQHF,TGCGCCAGCAGCTTACAGGGACAGCTCGATCAGCCCCAGCATTTT
-,TRBV7-9,TRBJ2-1,-,CASSLGQYNEQFF,TGTGCCAGCAGCTTAGGGCAGTACAATGAGCAGTTCTTC
once,TRBV30,TRBJ1-2,TRBD1,CAWFPGTAYGYTF,TGTGCCTGGTTCCCCGGGACAGCCTATGGCTACACCTTC
-,TRBV19,TRBJ2-4,TRBD1,CASSPGDRGFLAKNIQYF,TGTGCCAGTAGTCCAGGGGACAGGGGGTTCCTAGCCAAAAACATTCAGTACTTC
-,TRBV19,TRBJ2-1,-,CASSISRGGLSSYNEQFF,TGTGCCAGTAGTATCAGTAGGGGGGGGTTAAGCTCCTACAATGAGCAGTTCTTC
-,TRBV5-1,TRBJ2-1,TRBD2,CASSFVLAGDNEQFF,TGCGCCAGCAGCTTCGTTCTAGCGGGAGACAATGAGCAGTTCTTC
-,TRBV18,TRBJ2-3,-,CASSPLGDTQYF,TGTGCCAGCTCACCCCTTGGTGATACGCAGTATTTT
-,TRBV10-3,TRBJ1-2,-,CAISEQLYGYTF,TGTGCCATCAGTGAACAGCTCTATGGCTACACCTTC
-,TRBV11-2,TRBJ2-3,-,CASSRGDVAGPDTQYF,TGTGCCAGCAGCCGCGGGGACGTCGCCGGCCCAGATACGCAGTATTTT
-,TRBV30,TRBJ1-2,-,CAWSGALYGYTF,TGTGCCTGGAGTGGGGCACTGTATGGCTACACCTTC
-,TRBV10-2,TRBJ2-7,-,CASTASYYEQYF,TGCGCCAGTACAGCCTCATACTACGAGCAGTACTTC
-,TRBV7-2,TRBJ2-2,-,CASSPWGTGELFF,TGTGCCAGCAGCCCATGGGGGACCGGGGAGCTGTTTTTT
-,TRBV6-1,TRBJ2-4,-,CASIPRAGAKNIQYF,TGTGCCAGCATTCCTCGCGCCGGAGCCAAAAACATTCAGTACTTC
-,TRBV2,TRBJ2-1,-,CASHMQGTLTYNEQFF,TGTGCCAGCCATATGCAGGGGACATTGACCTACAATGAGCAGTTCTTC
-,TRBV19,TRBJ1-2,-,CASSMGGRHGYTF,TGTGCCAGTAGTATGGGGGGAAGACACGGCTACACCTTC
-,TRBV7-2,TRBJ1-4,TRBD1,CASSPQRGHINEKLFF,TGTGCCAGCAGCCCCCAAAGGGGGCATATTAATGAAAAACTGTTTTTT
-,TRBV5-4,TRBJ2-5,-,CASSLEVSGETQYF,TGTGCCAGCAGCTTGGAAGTAAGCGGTGAGACCCAGTACTTC
-,TRBV15,TRBJ1-1,TRBD1,CATSRSSYDRGRGNTEAFF,TGTGCCACCAGCAGATCCTCCTACGACAGGGGCAGAGGGAACACTGAAGCTTTCTTT
-,TRBV2,TRBJ1-5,-,CASTPRGDVQPQHF,TGTGCCAGCACCCCGAGGGGGGACGTTCAGCCCCAGCATTTT
-,TRBV7-2,TRBJ2-5,TRBD2,CASQEGSGRAETQYF,TGTGCCAGTCAAGAGGGTAGCGGGAGGGCAGAGACCCAGTACTTC
-,TRBV5-1,TRBJ2-3,TRBD2,CASRSRGAGVSTDTQYF,TGCGCCAGCAGGTCCCGTGGAGCGGGAGTTAGCACAGATACGCAGTATTTT
-,TRBV19,TRBJ1-2,TRBD1,CASRRTGGVVGGYTF,TGTGCCAGTAGGCGGACAGGAGGGGTGGTAGGTGGCTACACCTTC
once,TRBV6-5,TRBJ2-3,TRBD2,CASRPGLAVTDTQYF,TGTGCCAGCAGGCCTGGACTAGCGGTCACAGATACGCAGTATTTT
-,TRBV7-2,TRBJ1-1,-,CASNLDRGSGTEAFF,TGTGCCAGCAACCTAGATCGCGGGTCTGGGACTGAAGCTTTCTTT
-,TRBV2,TRBJ2-7,TRBD1,CASSEALGTGGYEQYF,TGTGCCAGCAGTGAAGCGCTTGGGACAGGGGGCTACGAGCAGTACTTC
-,TRBV6-1,TRBJ1-2,-,CASSVGQIDGYTF,TGTGCCAGCAGTGTCGGACAGATAGATGGCTACACCTTC
-,TRBV6-4,TRBJ1-2,TRBD1,CASSADRRGGYTF,TGTGCCAGCAGTGCGGACAGGAGGGGAGGCTACACCTTC
-,TRBV19,TRBJ1-2,-,CASSIGRPNYGYTF,TGTGCCAGTAGTATTGGCAGGCCCAACTATGGCTACACCTTC
-,TRBV7-2,TRBJ2-6,-,CASSLGGSGANVLTF,TGTGCCAGCAGCTTAGGGGGCTCTGGGGCCAACGTCCTGACTTTC
once,TRBV6-1,TRBJ1-6,TRBD1,CASSGDRVSYNSPLHF,TGTGCCAGCAGTGGGGACAGGGTGTCCTATAATTCACCCCTCCACTTT
-,TRBV5-1,TRBJ2-1,TRBD2,CASSLGLGRVNNEQFF,TGCGCCAGCAGCTTGGGTTTGGGGAGGGTTAACAATGAGCAGTTCTTC
-,TRBV4-3,TRBJ1-2,TRBD1,CASSQTLQGLLGYGYTF,TGCGCCAGCAGCCAAACTCTACAGGGGCTTTTGGGCTATGGCTACACCTTC
-,TRBV6-6,TRBJ2-3,-,CASSITDTQYF,TGTGCCAGCAGCATCACAGATACGCAGTATTTT
-,TRBV19,TRBJ2-5,-,CARGGSRDESLQETQYF,TGTGCCAGGGGGGGATCAAGGGATGAGTCCCTACAAGAGACCCAGTACTTC
-,TRBV6-7,TRBJ2-7,TRBD1,CASIHGGQGSNEQYF,TGTGCCAGCATTCACGGGGGACAGGGGTCCAACGAGCAGTACTTC
-,TRBV5-1,TRBJ1-2,TRBD1,CASSDQGQGDGYTF,TGCGCCAGCAGCGACCAAGGGCAGGGGGACGGCTACACCTTC
-,TRBV18,TRBJ1-3,-,CASSPLSGSGNTIYF,TGTGCCAGCTCACCACTTTCAGGGTCTGGAAACACCATATATTTT
few,TRBV10-3,TRBJ1-4,-,CAISEHTEKLFF,TGTGCCATCAGTGAGCATACTGAAAAACTGTTTTTT
-,TRBV18,TRBJ1-3,-,CASSPQGVGNTIYF,TGTGCCAGCTCACCTCAAGGGGTAGGAAACACCATATATTTT
-,TRBV7-2,TRBJ2-5,TRBD2,CASSLSGRGVETQYF,TGTGCCAGCAGCTTATCCGGCCGGGGGGTGGAGACCCAGTACTTC
-,TRBV7-9,TRBJ1-1,TRBD1,CASSLTGGTEAFF,TGTGCCAGCAGCTTGACAGGGGGCACTGAAGCTTTCTTT